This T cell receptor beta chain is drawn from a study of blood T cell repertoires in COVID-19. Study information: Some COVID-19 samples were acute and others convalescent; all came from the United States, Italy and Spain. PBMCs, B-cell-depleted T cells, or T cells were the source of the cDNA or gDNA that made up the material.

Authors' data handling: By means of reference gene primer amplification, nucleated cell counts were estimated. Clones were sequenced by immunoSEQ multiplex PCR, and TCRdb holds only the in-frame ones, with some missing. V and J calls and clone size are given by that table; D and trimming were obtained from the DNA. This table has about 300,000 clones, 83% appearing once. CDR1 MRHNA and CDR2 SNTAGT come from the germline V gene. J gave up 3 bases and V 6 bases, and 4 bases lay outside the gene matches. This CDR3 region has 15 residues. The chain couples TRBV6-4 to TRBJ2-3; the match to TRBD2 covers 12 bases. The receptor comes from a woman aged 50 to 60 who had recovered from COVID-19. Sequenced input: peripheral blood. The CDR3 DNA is TGTGCCAGCAGGACCGGGACTAGCGGGACAGATACGCAGTATTTT. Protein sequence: CASRTGTSGTDTQYF.